This T cell receptor beta chain was identified during a study of spatial heterogeneity in lung cancer. One entry per CDR3 protein, called by TCRdb with MiXCR from the 5' RACE reads. The sample contains around 74,000 distinct CDR3 sequences, 13% of which appear only once. Germline assignment: CDR1 SGHNT and CDR2 YENEEA. V shed 8 bases, J shed 6 bases, and the junction held 7 bases outside the gene matches. The CDR3 sequence is 13 residues long. In regard to this clonotype: The antigen remains undetermined.

Findings of the study overall: Blood showed ubiquitous tumor TCRs more often at resection than at routine follow-up.

Time point specified: sample taken at primary tumor resection. Sequencing of whole RNA from tumor, nontumor lung or frozen PBMC involved no sorting. This clonotype was sampled from a male donor with early-stage non-small cell lung cancer. This specimen was PBMCs, taken at surgery. The V call is TRBV11-3, the J call TRBJ2-1, with 7 positions matching TRBD2. As DNA, the CDR3 is TGTGCCAGCCAGATAGCGGGCCTCAATGAGCAGTTCTTC. It codes for CASQIAGLNEQFF. The full variable domain, completed using reference TRBV11-3 and TRBJ2-1, is EAGVVQSPRYKIIEKKQPVAFWCNPISGHNTLYWYLQNLGQGPELLIRYENEEAVDDSQLPKDRFSAERLKGVDSTLKIQPAELGDSAVYLCASQIAGLNEQFFGPGTRLTVL.